The present entry profiles one T cell receptor (beta chain) with its context. As originally analysed: Amplified reference gene primers provided the basis for estimating nucleated cell counts. Clones were sequenced by immunoSEQ multiplex PCR, and TCRdb holds only the in-frame ones, with some missing. Clone size and V and J calls were adopted from that table, with D and trimming inferred from the DNA. Of 150,000 to 200,000 clones listed, roughly 91% are singletons. This entry comes from a study of blood T cell repertoires in COVID-19. Background on the study: Samples taken during acute and convalescent COVID-19 were collected in the United States, Italy and Spain. T cells, B-cell-depleted T cells, or PBMCs supplied cDNA or gDNA.

CDR3 length: 15 residues. Trimming shortened V by 4 bases and J by 4 bases, and 11 bases separated the two germline ends. Germline-derived CDR1 and CDR2 are MDHEN and SYDVKM. The sequenced material came from peripheral blood. This chain connects TRBV28 to TRBJ2-6; TRBD1 might be the D (6 bases). The sequence was collected from a human donor in a cohort sampled during active COVID-19. CDR3 coding DNA: TGTGCCAGCAGTTCCTCAGGGGCCGGGGCCAACGTCCTGACTTTC. The encoded protein is CASSSSGAGANVLTF.